The T cell receptor beta chain under discussion was sequenced for a study of CD8 T cells in ankylosing spondylitis. General observations from the study: A subset of motif variants has previously been described in the synovial fluid and blood of reactive arthritis. Clones linked to the disease showed a CD8+ phenotype. They occurred at relatively low frequencies in peripheral blood. Enrichment of disease-linked clones was reportedly significant in matched ankylosing spondylitis synovial fluid. A motif in TCR beta, a set of under ten highly homologous variants, appeared characteristic of ankylosing spondylitis blood.

Details on this clonotype: Antigen unknown.

Using quantitative 5'-RACE with molecular barcodes, the authors made TCR beta libraries. In TCRdb, the 5' RACE reads were re-called with MiXCR into one record per CDR3 protein. Here the sample spans 250,000 to 350,000 distinct CDR3 sequences, roughly 8% being singletons. Per the germline V gene, CDR1 is DFQATT and CDR2 is SNEGSKA (reference sequence). Deletions cut 5 bases from V and 6 bases from J, with 17 bases between. The CDR3 contains 14 residues. The sequenced sample was blood, either unsorted or a sorted T cell fraction (not recorded which). The rearrangement links TRBV20-1 to TRBJ2-1; TRBD2 is a possible D gene (6 bases). The sequence came from a male donor with ankylosing spondylitis. The DNA for the CDR3 is TGCAGTGCTCCCCCAGACGGGAGTATCAATGAGCAGTTCTTC. Its translation is CSAPPDGSINEQFF.